Below are 14 T cell receptor beta chains sequenced from a single sample in a study of T cell changes during pregnancy in multiple sclerosis. Method: immunoSEQ multiplex PCR; TCRdb's copy keeps in-frame clones and lacks some. The sample has under 85,000 clones; around 90% are singletons. The starting material was peripheral blood, obtained in the third trimester of pregnancy. These receptors were collected from a female donor in good health, enrolled as a control in a pregnancy study.

The V call is TRBV28, the J call TRBJ2-6; a possible D gene is TRBD1 (6 bases). The CDR3 loop spans 16 amino acids. CDR1 MDHEN and CDR2 SYDVKM come from the germline V gene. Trimming stripped 4 bases from V and 0 bases from J, with 10 bases between. The CDR3, as DNA: TGTGCCAGCAGTTCGCGGACAGACTCTGGGGCCAACGTCCTGACTTTC. Translated: CASSSRTDSGANVLTF.

The CDR3 protein is CASSPTGTGTYGYTF. The CDR3, as DNA: TGTGCCAGCAGCCCGACTGGGACAGGGACCTATGGCTACACCTTC. The chain employs TRBV7-9 and TRBJ1-2, with 9 bases lining up with TRBD1. With 5 bases clipped from V and 4 bases from J, the junction kept 8 bases outside the gene matches. This CDR3 is built from 15 residues. The germline V gene has CDR1 SEHNR and CDR2 FQNEAQ (reference sequence).

The J gene is TRBJ2-2, the V gene TRBV30; a possible D gene is TRBD2 (5 bases). Germline CDR1 is GTSNPN and CDR2 is SVGIG (reference sequence). The CDR3 is 12 residues long. The V end was cut by 2 bases, the J end by 4 bases, with 5 bases between. The CDR3 sequence is CAWSSGTGELFF. The CDR3, as DNA: TGTGCCTGGAGTAGCGGCACCGGGGAGCTGTTTTTT.

The chain joins TRBV5-4 to TRBJ2-7; 11 bases match TRBD2. The CDR3 length is 19 residues. The junction had 25 bases not matched to a gene; V was cut back by 5 bases and J by 9 bases. Germline-derived CDR1 and CDR2 are SGHNT and YYREEE (reference sequence). The CDR3 DNA follows: TGTGCCAGCAGTCTGGGGGGGTCTAGCGGGGGGACCAACTACTTCGGGCAGTACTTC. This translates into CASSLGGSSGGTNYFGQYF.

This clone was seen more than once but under ten times. The genes are TRBV4-1 and TRBJ1-4; 9 bases fit TRBD1. V shed 1 base and J 8 bases; nucleotides not matched to a gene: 5. The V gene's germline CDR1 is MGHRA and CDR2 YSYEKL. The CDR3 sequence is 15 residues long. CDR3 loop: CASSQVGTGREKLFF. The CDR3 DNA reads as TGCGCCAGCAGCCAAGTAGGGACAGGGAGAGAAAAACTGTTTTTT.

This chain connects TRBV7-2 to TRBJ1-6; tentative D call: TRBD1 (5 bases). Germline lookup yields CDR1 SGHTA and CDR2 FQGNSA. Deletions cut 3 bases from V and 7 bases from J, with 10 bases between. This CDR3 has 14 amino acids. Written as DNA, the CDR3 is TGTGCCAGCAGCTTCGGCAGGGCAAATTCACCCCTCCACTTT. Translation: CASSFGRANSPLHF.

This clone was observed a handful of times. The chain combines TRBV7-9 with TRBJ2-6; tentative D call: TRBD2 (6 bases). The CDR3 consists of 17 residues. The V gene lost 5 bases and the J gene lost 2 bases, with 16 bases spanning the gap. CDR1 is SEHNR and CDR2 is FQNEAQ in the germline V gene (reference sequence). CDR3 sequence reads: CASSRRLGGAGANVLTF. CDR3 nucleotide sequence: TGTGCCAGCAGCCGCCGGCTCGGGGGAGCTGGGGCCAACGTCCTGACTTTC.

The CDR3 nucleotides are TGTGCCAGCAGCCCCGGGGTCTGGGGGGGCCTTAGAGATACGCAGTATTTT. This gives the protein CASSPGVWGGLRDTQYF. This rearrangement joins TRBV7-2 to TRBJ2-3, with D perhaps matching TRBD2 (7 bases). Germline CDR1 reads SGHTA; CDR2 reads FQGNSA. The CDR3 sequence is 17 residues long. Trimming removed 5 bases at V and 5 bases at J, with 23 bases between.

The CDR3 loop reads CASSQVGTGVEKLFF. The CDR3 DNA is TGCGCCAGCAGCCAAGTGGGGACAGGGGTCGAAAAACTGTTTTTT. The chain recombines TRBV4-1 with TRBJ1-4, with 10 nucleotides matching TRBD1. V trimming: 1 base; J trimming: 8 bases; junction bases outside the gene matches: 4. Looked up from germline, CDR1 is MGHRA and CDR2 is YSYEKL. This CDR3 comprises 15 residues.

The CDR3 sequence is CASSLAGASNQPQHF. The CDR3 DNA follows: TGTGCCAGCTCACTGGCGGGGGCTAGCAATCAGCCCCAGCATTTT. V usage is TRBV18 and J usage is TRBJ1-5; TRBD1 is a possible D gene (6 bases). The CDR3 is 15 amino acids. V gave up 4 bases and J gave up 0 bases, with 10 bases separating them. Germline V gene sequence: CDR1 KGHSH, CDR2 LQKENI.

This clone counts as medium-sized. The chain combines TRBV5-6 with TRBJ1-2, with D perhaps matching TRBD1 (6 bases). V was pared by 4 bases and J by 6 bases, with 16 bases between. The CDR3 runs 14 residues. CDR1 is SGHDT, CDR2 YYEEEE, per germline. The CDR3 spells CASSRDNVRNGYTF. For the CDR3, the DNA is TGTGCCAGCAGCCGGGACAACGTACGAAATGGCTACACCTTC.

V and J are TRBV11-1 and TRBJ2-5; TRBD2 agrees at 10 bases. Germline CDR1 is SGHAT and CDR2 is FQDESV (reference sequence). The length of the CDR3 is 17 residues. The junction had 9 bases not matched to a gene; V was cut back by 1 base and J by 4 bases. For the CDR3, the DNA is TGTGCCAGCAGCTTAGGGCTAGCGGGGGCCCAAGGAGAGACCCAGTACTTC. Amino acids: CASSLGLAGAQGETQYF. The full variable domain, rest sourced from reference TRBV11-1 and TRBJ2-5, is EAEVAQSPRYKITEKSQAVAFWCDPISGHATLYWYRQILGQGPELLVQFQDESVVDDSQLPKDRFSAERLKGVDSTLKIQPAELGDSAMYLCASSLGLAGAQGETQYFGPGTRLLVL.

The V call is TRBV15, the J call TRBJ1-2; 9 bases match TRBD1. The CDR3 runs 14 residues. From germline, CDR1 is LNHNV and CDR2 YYDKDF (reference sequence). Losses at the gene ends were 0 bases for V and 4 bases for J; bases not matched to a gene: 0. The CDR3, as DNA: TGTGCCACCAGCAGAGAGGACAGGGGCTATGGCTACACCTTC. It specifies CATSREDRGYGYTF.

The CDR3 here is CASSFPTGGREKLFF. The CDR3 region has the DNA TGTGCCAGCAGCTTCCCGACAGGGGGGAGGGAAAAACTGTTTTTT. This chain uses TRBV7-8 with TRBJ1-4, with 9 bases lining up with TRBD1. Losses at the gene ends were 3 bases for V and 8 bases for J; bases not matched to a gene: 7. CDR3 length: 15 amino acids. Per the germline V gene, CDR1 is SGHVS and CDR2 is FQNEAQ.